Given below is one T cell receptor beta chain in context. Antigen: not known. The assay was run at deep level. Several immunoSEQ plates received, in even portions, the genomic DNA of each subset. The data were produced by immunoSEQ multiplex PCR, yet TCRdb's version contains in-frame clones alone and is incomplete. The data show 2 million to 3 million clones, approximately 93% seen once. This entry is derived from a study of shared clonotypes between healthy human individuals. General study points: Around 5% of naive CD4 clonotypes were shared across four donors.

There were no recent acute infections or vaccinations among the donors, who were healthy HIV-negative adults. Germline V CDR1 and CDR2: SNHLY, FYNNEI. Germline trimming cut 3 bases from V and 1 base from J; bases unmatched to any gene: 8. This CDR3 has 16 amino acids. Sequencing was carried out using naive CD4+ T cells from PBMCs. The subset is: CD45RA+ positively selected. The rearrangement uses TRBV2 and TRBJ1-2; 7 bases align to TRBD1. The clonotype comes from a man in his late teens or twenties in good health. Some clones in this sample may be carry-over from other donors' samples. CDR3 residues: CASSDITGQFNYGYTF. CDR3 DNA: TGTGCCAGCAGTGATATTACGGGACAGTTTAACTATGGCTACACCTTC. The complete variable domain, with remaining parts taken from reference TRBV2 and TRBJ1-2, reads EPEVTQTPSHQVTQMGQEVILRCVPISNHLYFYWYRQILGQKVEFLVSFYNNEISEKSEIFDDQFSVERPDGSNFTLKIRSTKLEDSAMYFCASSDITGQFNYGYTFGSGTRLTVV.